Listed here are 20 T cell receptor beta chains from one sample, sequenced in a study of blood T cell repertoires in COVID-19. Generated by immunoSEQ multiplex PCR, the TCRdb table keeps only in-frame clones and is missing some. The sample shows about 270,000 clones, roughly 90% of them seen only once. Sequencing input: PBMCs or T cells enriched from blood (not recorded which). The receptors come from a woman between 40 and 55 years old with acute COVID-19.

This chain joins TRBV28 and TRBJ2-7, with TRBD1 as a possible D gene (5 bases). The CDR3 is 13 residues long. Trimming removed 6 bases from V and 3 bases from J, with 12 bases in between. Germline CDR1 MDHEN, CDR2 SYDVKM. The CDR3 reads CASSSPQGYEQYF. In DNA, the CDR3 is TGTGCCAGCAGCTCTCCCCAGGGCTACGAGCAGTACTTC.

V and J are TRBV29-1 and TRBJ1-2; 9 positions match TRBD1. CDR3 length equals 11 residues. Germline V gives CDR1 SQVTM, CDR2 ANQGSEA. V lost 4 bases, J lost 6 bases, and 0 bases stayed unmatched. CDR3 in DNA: TGCAGCGTTGGGACAGGGGATGGCTACACCTTC. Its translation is CSVGTGDGYTF.

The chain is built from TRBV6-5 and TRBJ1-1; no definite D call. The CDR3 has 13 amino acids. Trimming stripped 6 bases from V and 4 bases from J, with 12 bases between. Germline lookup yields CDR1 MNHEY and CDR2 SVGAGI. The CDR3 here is CASSTDTRTEAFF. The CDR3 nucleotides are TGTGCCAGCAGCACCGACACCCGCACTGAAGCTTTCTTT.

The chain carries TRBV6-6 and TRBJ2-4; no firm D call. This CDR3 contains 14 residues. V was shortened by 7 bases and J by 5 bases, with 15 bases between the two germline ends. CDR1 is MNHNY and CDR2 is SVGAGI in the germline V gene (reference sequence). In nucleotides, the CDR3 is TGTGCCAGCACCCCCGGTGGCAGCGAAAACATTCAGTACTTC. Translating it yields CASTPGGSENIQYF.

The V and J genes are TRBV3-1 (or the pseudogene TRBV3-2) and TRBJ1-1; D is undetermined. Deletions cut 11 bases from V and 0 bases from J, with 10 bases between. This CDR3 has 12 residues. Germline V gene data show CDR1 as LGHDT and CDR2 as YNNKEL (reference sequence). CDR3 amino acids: CAVAGMNTEAFF. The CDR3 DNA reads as TGTGCCGTGGCAGGCATGAACACTGAAGCTTTCTTT.

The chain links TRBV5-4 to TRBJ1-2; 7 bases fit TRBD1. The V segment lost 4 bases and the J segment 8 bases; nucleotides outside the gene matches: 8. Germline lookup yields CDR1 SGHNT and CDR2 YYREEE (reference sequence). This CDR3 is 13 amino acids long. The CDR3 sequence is CASSMRTGAGYTF. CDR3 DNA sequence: TGTGCCAGCAGCATGAGAACAGGGGCCGGCTACACCTTC.

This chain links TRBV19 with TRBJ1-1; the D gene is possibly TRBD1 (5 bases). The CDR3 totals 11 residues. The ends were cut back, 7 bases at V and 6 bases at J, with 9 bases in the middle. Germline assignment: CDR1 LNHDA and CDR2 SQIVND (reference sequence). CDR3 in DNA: TGTGCCAGTACGGCGGGGGCTGAAGCTTTCTTT. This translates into CASTAGAEAFF.

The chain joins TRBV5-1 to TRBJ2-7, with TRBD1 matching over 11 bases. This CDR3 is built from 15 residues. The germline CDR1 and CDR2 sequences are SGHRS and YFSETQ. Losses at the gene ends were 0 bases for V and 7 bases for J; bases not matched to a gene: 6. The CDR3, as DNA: TGCGCCAGCAGCTTGGATGGACAGGGGGCGCGTGAGCAGTACTTC. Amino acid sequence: CASSLDGQGAREQYF.

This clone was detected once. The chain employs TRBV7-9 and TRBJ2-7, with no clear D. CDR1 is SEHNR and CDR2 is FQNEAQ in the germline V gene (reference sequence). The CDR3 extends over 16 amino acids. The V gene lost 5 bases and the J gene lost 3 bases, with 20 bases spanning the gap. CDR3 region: CASSPIGGPNDYEQYF. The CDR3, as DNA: TGTGCCAGCAGCCCGATCGGTGGGCCTAACGACTACGAGCAGTACTTC.

The CDR3 here is CASSYLAGGETQYF. In DNA, the CDR3 is TGTGCCAGCAGCTACCTAGCGGGGGGAGAGACCCAGTACTTC. This chain uses TRBV2 with TRBJ2-5; 11 bases match TRBD2. Germline trimming cut 6 bases from V and 4 bases from J; bases unmatched to any gene: 4. The CDR3 loop spans 14 amino acids. Germline CDR1 reads SNHLY; CDR2 reads FYNNEI. Combining the CDR3 with reference TRBV2 and TRBJ2-5 gives the whole variable domain EPEVTQTPSHQVTQMGQEVILRCVPISNHLYFYWYRQILGQKVEFLVSFYNNEISEKSEIFDDQFSVERPDGSNFTLKIRSTKLEDSAMYFCASSYLAGGETQYFGPGTRLLVL.

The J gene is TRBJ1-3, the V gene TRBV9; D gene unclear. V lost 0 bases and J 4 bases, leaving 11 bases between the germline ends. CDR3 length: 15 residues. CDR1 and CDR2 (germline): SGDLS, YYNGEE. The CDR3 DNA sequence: TGTGCCAGCAGCGTAGCGGGGTTGCCGGGAAACACCATATATTTT. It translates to CASSVAGLPGNTIYF.

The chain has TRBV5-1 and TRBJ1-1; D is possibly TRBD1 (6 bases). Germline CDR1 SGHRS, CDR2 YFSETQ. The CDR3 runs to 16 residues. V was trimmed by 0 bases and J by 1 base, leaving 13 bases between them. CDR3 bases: TGCGCCAGCAGCTTGGTCGGATCAGGGGCGAACACTGAAGCTTTCTTT. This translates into CASSLVGSGANTEAFF.

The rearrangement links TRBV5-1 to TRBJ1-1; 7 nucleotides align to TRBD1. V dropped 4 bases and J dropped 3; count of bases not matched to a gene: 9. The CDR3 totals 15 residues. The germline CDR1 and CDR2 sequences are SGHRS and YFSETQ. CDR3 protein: CASSKTGLRDTEAFF. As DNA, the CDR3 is TGCGCCAGCAGCAAGACAGGGCTTAGGGACACTGAAGCTTTCTTT.

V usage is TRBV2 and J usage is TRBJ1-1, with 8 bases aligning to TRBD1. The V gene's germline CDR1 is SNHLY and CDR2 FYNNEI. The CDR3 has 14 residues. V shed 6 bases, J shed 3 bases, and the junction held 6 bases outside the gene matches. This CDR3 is CASSGQGADTEAFF. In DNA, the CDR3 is TGTGCCAGCAGCGGGCAGGGGGCGGACACTGAAGCTTTCTTT.

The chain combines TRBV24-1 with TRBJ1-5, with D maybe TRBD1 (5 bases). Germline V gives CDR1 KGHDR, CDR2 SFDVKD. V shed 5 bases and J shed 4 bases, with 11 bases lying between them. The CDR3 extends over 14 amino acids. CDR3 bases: TGTGCCACCAGTGCCTCAGGGTTAAATCAGCCCCAGCATTTT. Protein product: CATSASGLNQPQHF.

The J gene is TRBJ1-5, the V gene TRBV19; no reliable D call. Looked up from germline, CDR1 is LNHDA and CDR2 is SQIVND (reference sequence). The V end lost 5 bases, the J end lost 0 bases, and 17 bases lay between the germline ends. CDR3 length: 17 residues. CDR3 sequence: CASSLLSLGDSNQPQHF. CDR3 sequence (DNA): TGTGCCAGTAGTCTTCTTTCACTCGGAGATAGCAATCAGCCCCAGCATTTT.

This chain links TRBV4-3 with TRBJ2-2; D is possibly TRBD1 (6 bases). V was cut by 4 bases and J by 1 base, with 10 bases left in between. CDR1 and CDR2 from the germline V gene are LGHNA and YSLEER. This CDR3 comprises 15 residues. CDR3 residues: CASSLGTRNTGELFF. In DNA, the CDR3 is TGCGCCAGCAGCCTAGGGACAAGGAACACCGGGGAGCTGTTTTTT.

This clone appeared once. The CDR3: CASSEYDTEAFF. CDR3 coding DNA: TGTGCCAGCAGTGAATATGACACTGAAGCTTTCTTT. The rearrangement links TRBV2 to TRBJ1-1; D is uncertain. CDR1 is SNHLY and CDR2 is FYNNEI in the germline V gene. V was cut by 2 bases and J by 3 bases, with 4 bases left in between. CDR3 length: 12 residues.

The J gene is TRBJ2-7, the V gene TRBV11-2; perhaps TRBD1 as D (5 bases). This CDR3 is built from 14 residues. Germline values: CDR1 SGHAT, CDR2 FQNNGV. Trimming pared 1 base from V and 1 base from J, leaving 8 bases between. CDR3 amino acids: CASSLAGQSYEQYF. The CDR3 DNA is TGTGCCAGCAGCTTAGCAGGGCAATCCTACGAGCAGTACTTC.

CDR3 residues: CASNRDSRDEQYF. The CDR3 nucleotides are TGTGCCAGCAACAGGGACAGTCGAGACGAGCAGTACTTC. The J gene is TRBJ2-7, the V gene TRBV7-9; 7 bases map to TRBD1. The germline gives CDR1 SEHNR, CDR2 FQNEAQ (reference sequence). V lost 7 bases to trimming and J lost 5 bases; unmatched junction nucleotides: 8. The CDR3 totals 13 residues. Drawing the rest from reference TRBV7-9 and TRBJ2-7, the complete variable domain is DTGVSQNPRHKITKRGQNVTFRCDPISEHNRLYWYRQTLGQGPEFLTYFQNEAQLEKSRLLSDRFSAERPKGSFSTLEIQRTEQGDSAMYLCASNRDSRDEQYFGPGTRLTVT.